The 8 T cell receptor beta chains presented below share a single source sample, sequenced in a study of blood T cell repertoires in COVID-19. The method was immunoSEQ multiplex PCR; TCRdb's version includes in-frame clones alone and lacks a portion of them. The sample holds over 55,000 clones; over 70% are singletons and the top ten take approximately 8.3%. The sample was peripheral blood. These receptor sequences come from a middle-aged man with active COVID-19.

The genes are TRBV7-7 and TRBJ2-1; 11 bases are shared with TRBD2. The germline gives CDR1 SSHAT, CDR2 FNYEAQ (reference sequence). The V and J ends lost 5 bases and 4 bases, in that order; junction bases with no gene match: 4. The CDR3 extends over 15 amino acids. CDR3 protein: CASSKTSGAYNEQFF. The CDR3 DNA sequence: TGTGCCAGCAGCAAGACTAGCGGGGCTTACAATGAGCAGTTCTTC.

The chain couples TRBV28 to TRBJ2-3, with D unresolved. The CDR3 runs 12 residues. Trimming shortened V by 6 bases and J by 10 bases, and 14 bases separated the two germline ends. Germline lookup yields CDR1 MDHEN and CDR2 SYDVKM. Written as DNA, the CDR3 is TGTGCCAGCAGAGGTCCTGCTCGGGCGCAGTATTTT. This encodes CASRGPARAQYF. Filled out from reference TRBV28 and TRBJ2-3, the complete variable domain reads DVKVTQSSRYLVKRTGEKVFLECVQDMDHENMFWYRQDPGLGLRLIYFSYDVKMKEKGDIPEGYSVSREKKERFSLILESASTNQTSMYLCASRGPARAQYFGPGTRLTVL.

This rearrangement joins TRBV27 to TRBJ2-2; a possible D gene is TRBD1 (6 bases). Trimming shortened V by 5 bases and J by 4 bases, and 20 bases separated the two germline ends. The CDR3 spans 17 residues. CDR1 and CDR2 (germline): MNHEY, SMNVEV (reference sequence). The CDR3 protein is CASSHTGHPRGTGELFF. The DNA for the CDR3 is TGTGCCAGCAGTCACACGGGACACCCTCGCGGCACCGGGGAGCTGTTTTTT.

The chain combines TRBV6-5 with TRBJ2-7, with 8 bases identical to TRBD1. V lost 6 bases to trimming and J lost 6 bases; unmatched junction nucleotides: 13. This CDR3 has 15 amino acids. Germline V gene sequence: CDR1 MNHEY, CDR2 SVGAGI. The CDR3 sequence: CASSLSHGTGGEQYF. Written as DNA, the CDR3 is TGTGCCAGCAGCCTCTCTCACGGGACAGGCGGCGAGCAGTACTTC.

The rearrangement links TRBV6-2 or TRBV6-3 to TRBJ1-1, with D maybe TRBD1 (5 bases). The CDR3 extends over 20 amino acids. V was clipped by 3 bases and J by 4 bases, with 30 bases between them. From germline, CDR1 is MNHEY and CDR2 SVGEGT. CDR3 in DNA: TGTGCCAGCAGTTATTATGGTCCTAGGGGCCAGACCCTTAGGGGCACTGAAGCTTTCTTT. Amino acid sequence: CASSYYGPRGQTLRGTEAFF.

CDR3 in amino acids: CASSYLQGFTIEAFF. CDR3 bases: TGTGCCAGCAGTTACTTACAAGGCTTTACTATTGAAGCTTTCTTT. The chain employs TRBV6-5 and TRBJ1-1; D gene uncertain. The CDR3 spans 15 residues. The ends were cut back, 1 base at V and 7 bases at J, with 16 bases in the middle. CDR1 is MNHEY and CDR2 is SVGAGI in the germline V gene.

This chain uses TRBV5-4 with TRBJ1-5; D unresolved. The V and J ends lost 1 base and 0 bases respectively, with 5 bases between them. CDR1 and CDR2 (germline): SGHNT, YYREEE (reference sequence). The CDR3 extends over 14 amino acids. The CDR3 nucleotides are TGTGCCAGCAGCTTGCAGGATAGCAATCAGCCCCAGCATTTT. Protein sequence: CASSLQDSNQPQHF.

This chain uses TRBV7-2 with TRBJ1-6; TRBD1 aligns across 8 bases. Germline V lookup: CDR1 SGHTA, CDR2 FQGNSA. The CDR3 is made up of 16 amino acids. Germline trimming cut 5 bases from V and 7 bases from J; bases unmatched to any gene: 10. CDR3 sequence reads: CASSGGQGFGNSPLHF. The CDR3, as DNA: TGTGCCAGCAGCGGAGGACAGGGTTTTGGGAATTCACCCCTCCACTTT.